A selection of T cell receptor beta chains follows, all from one sample in a study of blood T cell repertoires in COVID-19. TCRdb's table, derived via immunoSEQ multiplex PCR, lists solely in-frame clones and lacks some. Of approximately 210,000 clones in the sample, about 89% were seen once. The specimen sequenced was peripheral blood. The source is a middle-aged woman with acute or convalescent COVID-19. The CDR3 runs from the conserved cysteine through the conserved F or W. Fields, in order: CDR3 DNA, CDR3 protein, V gene, J gene, clone size, D gene. The D gene is left open where the match is weak. The size of a clone is reported for some rows only, either as once, few or many, or as a class for expanded clones.

TGCGCCAGCAGCTTATCATCCGGGACACTGAACACTGAAGCTTTCTTT	CASSLSSGTLNTEAFF	TRBV5-1	TRBJ1-1	.	.
TGTGCCAGCAGTCCCGGGGGGCCTGAAGCTTTCTTT	CASSPGGPEAFF	TRBV3-1/TRBV3-2	TRBJ1-1	.	.
TGTGCCAGTAGCTGGAGGAACACTGAAGCTTTCTTT	CASSWRNTEAFF	TRBV19	TRBJ1-1	.	.
TGTGCCAGCAGTTACAGGACAGGAGGAGAGCCCCAGTACTTC	CASSYRTGGEPQYF	TRBV6-5	TRBJ2-5	.	TRBD1
TGTGCCAGCAGCTCGGGACTAACAAACACCGGGGAGCTGTTTTTT	CASSSGLTNTGELFF	TRBV7-9	TRBJ2-2	.	TRBD2
TGTGCCATCAGTGAGACCCCTCAGGGGCGAGACTATGGCTACACCTTC	CAISETPQGRDYGYTF	TRBV10-3	TRBJ1-2	.	.
TGTGCCAGCAGCGTAGGGGGAAAGGGGGACGAGACCCAGTACTTC	CASSVGGKGDETQYF	TRBV9	TRBJ2-5	.	.
TGTGCCAGCAGTTTCCCCGAGAGGAGCTACACCTTC	CASSFPERSYTF	TRBV6-6	TRBJ1-2	.	.
TGCAGCTCCGAGGGCACCTATGGCTACACCTTC	CSSEGTYGYTF	TRBV20-1	TRBJ1-2	.	.
TGTGCCAGCAGCCCCCGCTTGGGACAGGGTTTAACCGGGGAGCTGTTTTTT	CASSPRLGQGLTGELFF	TRBV11-2	TRBJ2-2	.	TRBD1
TGTGCCAGCAGCGTAGCGGGGGGCCAAGAGACCCAGTACTTC	CASSVAGGQETQYF	TRBV9	TRBJ2-5	.	TRBD2
TGTGCCAGCAGGAGGAATGTAGATACGCAGTATTTT	CASRRNVDTQYF	TRBV6-5	TRBJ2-3	.	.
TGTGCCAGCAGCCCCGGGACAGGGAACACCGGGGAGCTGTTTTTT	CASSPGTGNTGELFF	TRBV7-3	TRBJ2-2	.	TRBD1
TGTGCCAGCAGCCAGGACAGAATTTCCGAAGCTTTCTTT	CASSQDRISEAFF	TRBV2	TRBJ1-1	.	.
TGTGCCAGTAGTATACCAGGGACAGGCGAAAAACTGTTTTTT	CASSIPGTGEKLFF	TRBV19	TRBJ1-4	.	TRBD1
TGCAGCGTTGGACAGGGGGGTCACACCACAGATACGCAGTATTTT	CSVGQGGHTTDTQYF	TRBV29-1	TRBJ2-3	.	TRBD1
TGTGCCAGCAGCTTATCAGCGGGGGGACGCACAGATACGCAGTATTTT	CASSLSAGGRTDTQYF	TRBV7-9	TRBJ2-3	.	TRBD2
TGTGCCAGCAGCTTATCAGGGGGCCGTGGGGAGACCCAGTACTTC	CASSLSGGRGETQYF	TRBV7-8	TRBJ2-5	.	TRBD1
TGTGCCAGCAGCCTTAGGGGTGTCACTGAAGCTTTCTTT	CASSLRGVTEAFF	TRBV3-1/TRBV3-2	TRBJ1-1	few	.
TGTGCCAGCAGTGAGGCCTTTGAGTACCGGGACTATAATTCACCCCTCCACTTT	CASSEAFEYRDYNSPLHF	TRBV6-1	TRBJ1-6	.	.
TGTGCCAGCAGCTTACGGGGGTCGGGTGTATCTACGTATGGCTACACCTTC	CASSLRGSGVSTYGYTF	TRBV11-2	TRBJ1-2	.	.